Shown below are 21 T cell receptor beta chains from a single sample sequenced in a study of OX40 agonist ivuxolimab in advanced cancers. Library method: the immunoSEQ multiplex PCR assay. TCRdb re-hosts the immuneACCESS table, in-frame sequences only. Its copies lack some clones; in the studies checked, an unresolved V gene accounts for under half of them, and the cause for the rest is not known. This sample has about 94,000 clones in its table, and about nine tenths of those were observed once. The ten largest clones take up over 0.3% of the sample. This specimen consisted of CD4+ or CD8+ T cells sorted from blood, obtained in a trial of the OX40 agonist ivuxolimab. These receptor sequences come from an adult with an advanced solid tumor such as melanoma, head and neck, liver or kidney cancer.

The genes are TRBV7-9 and TRBJ2-7; maybe TRBD2 (5 bases). This CDR3 has 14 residues. CDR1 SEHNR and CDR2 FQNEAQ come from the germline V gene (reference sequence). With 4 bases removed from V and 6 bases from J, the gap between germline ends came to 16 bases. The CDR3 is CASSWTPREFEQYF. The CDR3 DNA follows: TGTGCCAGCAGCTGGACGCCGAGGGAGTTCGAGCAGTACTTC.

The chain carries TRBV11-2 and TRBJ1-6; unclear D gene. V was clipped by 6 bases and J by 14 bases, with 20 bases between them. CDR3 size: 14 residues. The germline gives CDR1 SGHAT, CDR2 FQNNGV. CDR3 nucleotide sequence: TGTGCCAGCAGGGCCCATGGCGGAGTAGAGTCCCTCCACTTT. Amino acids: CASRAHGGVESLHF.

This clone was observed a few times. J is TRBJ2-2 and V is TRBV10-3; tentative D call: TRBD1 (6 bases). This CDR3 region has 13 residues. Trimming took 3 bases from V and 8 from J, leaving 10 bases between them. CDR1 ENHRY and CDR2 SYGVKD come from the germline V gene. CDR3 sequence reads: CAISDGGAGELFF. The CDR3 coding sequence is TGTGCCATCAGTGATGGGGGCGCGGGGGAGCTGTTTTTT.

This chain uses TRBV19 with TRBJ2-7; the match to TRBD1 covers 8 bases. The V segment lost 8 bases and the J segment 3 bases; nucleotides outside the gene matches: 12. CDR3 length: 15 amino acids. Germline loops: CDR1 LNHDA, CDR2 SQIVND (reference sequence). DNA of the CDR3: TGTGCCAGTGGGGGGACAGGCTCCAAAGTCTACGAGCAGTACTTC. Protein: CASGGTGSKVYEQYF.

The chain recombines TRBV9 with TRBJ2-3; 14 bases are shared with TRBD2. V shed 3 bases and J 1 base; nucleotides not matched to a gene: 7. Germline assignment: CDR1 SGDLS and CDR2 YYNGEE. There are 18 residues in the CDR3. CDR3 sequence: CASSGTSGGSTRTDTQYF. The CDR3 DNA reads TGTGCCAGCAGCGGGACTAGCGGGGGGTCTACCCGCACAGATACGCAGTATTTT.

This sequence joins TRBV7-2 and TRBJ1-4, with 7 bases that match TRBD1. Germline V gene sequence: CDR1 SGHTA, CDR2 FQGNSA. J lost 2 bases, V lost 6 bases, and 6 bases had no gene match. The CDR3 consists of 15 residues. The chain's CDR3 is CASSLTGSTNEKLFF. The CDR3 nucleotides read TGTGCCAGCAGTCTGACAGGGTCGACTAATGAAAAACTGTTTTTT.

This clone was detected a few times. The chain combines TRBV4-1 with TRBJ1-3, with a tentative D call TRBD1 (5 bases). This CDR3 is built from 18 residues. Trimming shortened V by 7 bases and J by 0 bases, and 22 bases separated the two germline ends. Germline CDR1 MGHRA, CDR2 YSYEKL. The CDR3 loop is CASTPLGGPGHSGNTIYF. The CDR3 DNA sequence: TGCGCCAGCACCCCCTTGGGTGGGCCCGGACACTCTGGAAACACCATATATTTT.

This chain joins TRBV2 and TRBJ2-3; 7 bases agree with TRBD2. The V gene end was trimmed by 4 bases and the J gene end by 1 base; junction bases not matched to a gene: 5. Germline values: CDR1 SNHLY, CDR2 FYNNEI. The CDR3 has 15 amino acids. CDR3 residues: CASSVQRDRTDTQYF. The CDR3 region has the DNA TGTGCCAGCAGTGTTCAGCGGGATCGCACAGATACGCAGTATTTT. The whole variable domain, remainder taken from reference TRBV2 and TRBJ2-3, is EPEVTQTPSHQVTQMGQEVILRCVPISNHLYFYWYRQILGQKVEFLVSFYNNEISEKSEIFDDQFSVERPDGSNFTLKIRSTKLEDSAMYFCASSVQRDRTDTQYFGPGTRLTVL.

V gene TRBV2 combines with J gene TRBJ2-3; no reliable D call. The CDR3 is 15 amino acids. The germline gives CDR1 SNHLY, CDR2 FYNNEI. Trimming took 7 bases from V and 2 from J, leaving 16 bases between them. In nucleotides, the CDR3 is TGTGCCAGCACCACTGGGATTCTTTACACAGATACGCAGTATTTT. This gives the protein CASTTGILYTDTQYF. The variable domain in full, completed from reference TRBV2 and TRBJ2-3, reads EPEVTQTPSHQVTQMGQEVILRCVPISNHLYFYWYRQILGQKVEFLVSFYNNEISEKSEIFDDQFSVERPDGSNFTLKIRSTKLEDSAMYFCASTTGILYTDTQYFGPGTRLTVL.

V usage is TRBV4-2 and J usage is TRBJ1-4; D ambiguous. V shed 4 bases and J shed 8 bases, with 20 bases lying between them. Germline CDR1 LGHNA, CDR2 YNFKEQ. This CDR3 has 16 residues. CDR3 coding DNA: TGTGCCAGCAGCCTCAAGATTTCAGGCGAAGGGGAAAAACTGTTTTTT. Protein sequence: CASSLKISGEGEKLFF.

The rearrangement uses TRBV10-1 and TRBJ1-1; D is unclear. CDR1 WNHNN and CDR2 SYGVQD come from the germline V gene (reference sequence). The CDR3 is 12 residues long. Trimming stripped 2 bases from V and 2 bases from J, with 3 bases between. The CDR3 region is CASSEGNTEAFF. The CDR3 DNA follows: TGCGCCAGCAGTGAGGGTAACACTGAAGCTTTCTTT.

The V and J genes are TRBV9 and TRBJ2-1, with D possibly TRBD2 on 6 matching bases. Germline V gives CDR1 SGDLS, CDR2 YYNGEE. The CDR3 sequence is 14 residues long. Trimming pared 0 bases from V and 7 bases from J, leaving 11 bases between. CDR3 region: CASSVGSAGNEQFF. CDR3 nucleotides: TGTGCCAGCAGCGTAGGAAGTGCGGGGAATGAGCAGTTCTTC. Together with reference TRBV9 and TRBJ2-1, the CDR3 gives the full variable domain: DSGVTQTPKHLITATGQRVTLRCSPRSGDLSVYWYQQSLDQGLQFLIQYYNGEERAKGNILERFSAQQFPDLHSELNLSSLELGDSALYFCASSVGSAGNEQFFGPGTRLTVL.

This chain uses TRBV27 with TRBJ1-6; perhaps TRBD1 as D (5 bases). The CDR3 covers 16 residues. Germline loops: CDR1 MNHEY, CDR2 SMNVEV (reference sequence). The V and J ends lost 6 bases and 2 bases respectively, with 14 bases between them. The DNA of the CDR3 is TGTGCCAGCAGACGGGGCCAGGGCACCTATAATTCACCCCTCCACTTT. It specifies CASRRGQGTYNSPLHF.

This chain links TRBV21-1 with TRBJ2-7; whether TRBD1, the table's D call, matches the DNA was not checked. TRBV21-1 has pseudogene status. The CDR3 extends over 19 amino acids. The CDR3 spells CASSESGTGLSRMAYEQYF. Here the CDR3 DNA reads TGTGCCAGCAGCGAATCCGGGACAGGGCTGAGTCGGATGGCCTACGAGCAGTACTTC.

The gene calls are TRBV2 and TRBJ1-3, with D possibly TRBD1 on 5 matching bases. This CDR3 spans 15 amino acids. The V gene lost 2 bases and the J gene lost 1 base, with 9 bases spanning the gap. Germline values: CDR1 SNHLY, CDR2 FYNNEI. The CDR3 is CASSEQGFSGNTIYF. The CDR3 coding sequence is TGTGCCAGCAGTGAACAGGGTTTTTCTGGAAACACCATATATTTT. Full variable domain (remainder filled in from reference TRBV2 and TRBJ1-3): EPEVTQTPSHQVTQMGQEVILRCVPISNHLYFYWYRQILGQKVEFLVSFYNNEISEKSEIFDDQFSVERPDGSNFTLKIRSTKLEDSAMYFCASSEQGFSGNTIYFGEGSWLTVV.

The chain carries TRBV9 and TRBJ2-4; D possibly corresponds to TRBD2 (6 bases). V was trimmed by 0 bases and J by 5 bases, leaving 21 bases between them. CDR3 length: 18 residues. Germline V gives CDR1 SGDLS, CDR2 YYNGEE. The CDR3 sequence: CASSVGGHISGVENIQYF. The CDR3 DNA follows: TGTGCCAGCAGCGTAGGTGGACACATTTCGGGGGTCGAAAACATTCAGTACTTC.

The chain recombines TRBV5-1 with TRBJ1-1; 7 bases match TRBD1. This CDR3 comprises 15 residues. V shed 7 bases and J 0 bases; nucleotides not matched to a gene: 9. Germline V gives CDR1 SGHRS, CDR2 YFSETQ. The CDR3 coding sequence is TGCGCCAGCTTCGAGGGGGCAGGGGTGAACACTGAAGCTTTCTTT. This sequence encodes CASFEGAGVNTEAFF.

The chain employs TRBV19 and TRBJ1-1, with a tentative D call TRBD1 (6 bases). Germline V gene data show CDR1 as LNHDA and CDR2 as SQIVND (reference sequence). V lost 4 bases to trimming and J lost 1 base, with 13 bases between them. The CDR3 is 15 amino acids. The CDR3 region has the DNA TGTGCCAGTAGTACGGTTACAGGGCCGAACACTGAAGCTTTCTTT. Translated: CASSTVTGPNTEAFF.

This chain connects TRBV4-1 to TRBJ1-4; D call uncertain. Germline V gives CDR1 MGHRA, CDR2 YSYEKL. The germline V and J ends were trimmed by 5 bases and 3 bases, with 10 bases remaining between them. CDR3 length: 14 amino acids. CDR3 protein: CASSTSPANEKLFF. DNA for the CDR3: TGCGCCAGCAGCACCAGCCCGGCTAATGAAAAACTGTTTTTT.

The rearrangement uses TRBV16 and TRBJ2-4; the D gene could be TRBD1 or TRBD2 (5 bases each). The germline V gene has CDR1 KGHSY and CDR2 FQNENV. The V end was cut by 8 bases, the J end by 6 bases, with 17 bases between. The CDR3 runs 14 residues. DNA for the CDR3: TGTGCCAGCGCATGGGATTACGGGGCAAACATTCAGTACTTC. Protein sequence: CASAWDYGANIQYF. The whole variable domain, filled in from reference TRBV16 and TRBJ2-4, reads GEEVAQTPKHLVRGEGQKAKLYCAPIKGHSYVFWYQQVLKNEFKFLISFQNENVFDETGMPKERFSAKCLPNSPCSLEIQATKLEDSAVYFCASAWDYGANIQYFGAGTRLSVL.

This clone has just a few counts. This chain connects TRBV2 to TRBJ1-5; maybe TRBD1 (5 bases). Germline loops: CDR1 SNHLY, CDR2 FYNNEI. The germline V and J ends were trimmed by 4 bases and 4 bases, with 8 bases remaining between them. The CDR3 length is 13 residues. CDR3 protein: CASSGQLNQPQHF. CDR3 bases: TGTGCCAGCAGTGGACAGTTAAATCAGCCCCAGCATTTT.